This T cell receptor beta chain was found in a study of shared clonotypes between healthy human individuals. The study, taken as a whole, reports: A limitation of the genetic and exposure-history diversity represented arose from few donors. The sharing of roughly 5% of naive CD4 clonotypes was seen across several donors.

Profiled with immunoSEQ multiplex PCR; TCRdb holds only in-frame clones, not every one. The data hold about 660,000 clones, with about 74% observed a single time. It was into CD45RA+ naive and CD45RA-negative memory subsets that the CD4+ cells were split. The CDR3 is 15 amino acids. V was clipped by 5 bases and J by 6 bases, with 20 bases between them. Germline lookup yields CDR1 LNHDA and CDR2 SQIVND (reference sequence). Note on this clone: Its specificity is unknown.

Specimen: memory CD4+ T cells sorted from blood. Subset meaning: CD45RA-negative fraction. J is TRBJ2-7 and V is TRBV19; TRBD1 might be the D (5 bases). This clonotype originated in a woman aged 30 to 39 in good health. The CDR3 reads CASSVHLQGMTEQYF. The CDR3 bases are TGTGCCAGTAGTGTCCACCTGCAGGGTATGACCGAGCAGTACTTC.